Below are 15 T cell receptor beta chains sequenced from a single sample in a study of blood T cell repertoires in COVID-19. TCRdb's table, derived via immunoSEQ multiplex PCR, lists solely in-frame clones and lacks some. The sample records about 200,000 clones, about 88% being singletons. The sample taken for sequencing was peripheral blood. These TCRs come from a man over 45 with COVID-19, enrolled during active disease.

This rearrangement joins TRBV5-1 to TRBJ2-1, with 7 bases that match TRBD1. The CDR3 extends over 18 amino acids. J lost 2 bases, V lost 7 bases, and 18 bases had no gene match. CDR1 and CDR2 from the germline V gene are SGHRS and YFSETQ. In DNA form, the CDR3 reads TGCGCCAGCTCACCTCTCCCCCCGGGACAGATAACCTACAATGAGCAGTTCTTC. Amino acids: CASSPLPPGQITYNEQFF.

V and J are TRBV5-4 and TRBJ2-2, with TRBD1 matching over 9 bases. V was pared by 0 bases and J by 3 bases, with 6 bases of the junction left unmatched. CDR3 length: 17 residues. Germline-derived CDR1 and CDR2 are SGHNT and YYREEE (reference sequence). The CDR3, as DNA: TGTGCCAGCAGCTTGGTGGCCGGGACAGGGTACACCGGGGAGCTGTTTTTT. Its translation is CASSLVAGTGYTGELFF.

This sequence joins TRBV5-1 and TRBJ2-3; TRBD1 matches at 8 bases. The V gene end was trimmed by 3 bases and the J gene end by 4 bases; junction bases not matched to a gene: 4. CDR3 length: 14 residues. The germline V gene has CDR1 SGHRS and CDR2 YFSETQ. The CDR3 sequence: CASSWTGMSDTQYF. In nucleotides, the CDR3 is TGCGCCAGCAGCTGGACAGGGATGTCAGATACGCAGTATTTT. The full variable domain, with the rest looked up from reference TRBV5-1 and TRBJ2-3, is KAGVTQTPRYLIKTRGQQVTLSCSPISGHRSVSWYQQTPGQGLQFLFEYFSETQRNKGNFPGRFSGRQFSNSRSEMNVSTLELGDSALYLCASSWTGMSDTQYFGPGTRLTVL.

The chain has TRBV19 and TRBJ2-1; 10 bases fit TRBD2. Trimming removed 5 bases from V and 8 bases from J; junction bases left unmatched: 3. The germline V gene encodes CDR1 LNHDA and CDR2 SQIVND (reference sequence). This CDR3 region has 13 residues. In nucleotides, the CDR3 is TGTGCCAGTAGTCTTGGGACTAGCGATGAGCAGTTCTTC. This encodes CASSLGTSDEQFF.

The chain joins TRBV5-4 to TRBJ2-7; 12 bases match TRBD2. Unmatched junction bases numbered 13, after V lost 4 bases and J lost 2 bases. Looked up from germline, CDR1 is SGHNT and CDR2 is YYREEE (reference sequence). This CDR3 has 18 residues. The CDR3 DNA reads TGTGCCAGCAGCATCCTATCCCTCCTAGCGGGAGGGACCTACGAGCAGTACTTC. It specifies CASSILSLLAGGTYEQYF. The whole variable domain, remainder taken from reference TRBV5-4 and TRBJ2-7, is ETGVTQSPTHLIKTRGQQVTLRCSSQSGHNTVSWYQQALGQGPQFIFQYYREEENGRGNFPPRFSGLQFPNYSSELNVNALELDDSALYLCASSILSLLAGGTYEQYFGPGTRLTVT.

This chain uses TRBV12-3 or TRBV12-4 with TRBJ1-2; D is ambiguous. This CDR3 has 12 residues. V shed 8 bases and J shed 3 bases, with 10 bases lying between them. CDR3 in amino acids: CASVRSDYGYTF. CDR3 nucleotide sequence: TGTGCCAGCGTGAGGAGCGACTATGGCTACACCTTC.

The chain combines TRBV2 with TRBJ2-7, with TRBD1 matching over 7 bases. V shed 7 bases, J shed 2 bases, and the junction held 8 bases outside the gene matches. Germline V gene data show CDR1 as SNHLY and CDR2 as FYNNEI. The CDR3 runs 14 residues. In DNA, the CDR3 is TGTGCCAGCAAGGCACAGGGGCTACCCTACGAGCAGTACTTC. This sequence encodes CASKAQGLPYEQYF.

The J gene is TRBJ1-3, the V gene TRBV9, with TRBD1 identical over 7 bases. Germline loops: CDR1 SGDLS, CDR2 YYNGEE. The CDR3 spans 18 residues. With 4 bases clipped from V and 0 bases from J, the junction kept 13 bases outside the gene matches. CDR3 in amino acids: CASSPPVVRGLSGNTIYF. The DNA of the CDR3 is TGTGCCAGCAGCCCCCCCGTGGTTAGGGGGCTCTCTGGAAACACCATATATTTT. The whole variable domain, filled in from reference TRBV9 and TRBJ1-3, reads DSGVTQTPKHLITATGQRVTLRCSPRSGDLSVYWYQQSLDQGLQFLIQYYNGEERAKGNILERFSAQQFPDLHSELNLSSLELGDSALYFCASSPPVVRGLSGNTIYFGEGSWLTVV.

The chain recombines TRBV5-1 with TRBJ1-4; D is ambiguous. Deletions cut 3 bases from V and 8 bases from J, with 17 bases between. CDR1 is SGHRS and CDR2 is YFSETQ in the germline V gene. This CDR3 has 15 residues. In nucleotides, the CDR3 is TGCGCCAGCAGCTCCGGCGGCCCACGGAACGAAAAACTGTTTTTT. Its protein is CASSSGGPRNEKLFF.

The chain joins TRBV19 to TRBJ1-5; 7 positions match TRBD1. Germline V gene sequence: CDR1 LNHDA, CDR2 SQIVND (reference sequence). The CDR3 is 18 amino acids. V trimming: 3 bases; J trimming: 0 bases; junction bases outside the gene matches: 11. CDR3 DNA sequence: TGTGCCAGTAGTATCCATCGACAGGGAATATATAGCAATCAGCCCCAGCATTTT. This sequence encodes CASSIHRQGIYSNQPQHF.

The chain links TRBV5-4 to TRBJ1-2; 7 nucleotides match TRBD1. This CDR3 contains 14 residues. The V and J ends lost 4 bases and 2 bases, in that order; junction bases with no gene match: 5. Germline CDR1 and CDR2: SGHNT and YYREEE (reference sequence). CDR3 DNA sequence: TGTGCCAGCAGCCCACTGACAGGGAACTATGGCTACACCTTC. It translates to CASSPLTGNYGYTF.

This clone appeared once. The DNA of the CDR3 is TGTGCCAGCAGCCCTTGGGGGGGGAGCTCCTACGAGCAGTACTTC. It yields the protein CASSPWGGSSYEQYF. The J gene is TRBJ2-7, the V gene TRBV7-8; 7 nucleotides agree with TRBD2. The CDR3 runs 15 residues. Looked up from germline, CDR1 is SGHVS and CDR2 is FQNEAQ. Unmatched junction bases numbered 7, after V lost 5 bases and J lost 0 bases.

The rearrangement links TRBV15 to TRBJ1-5, with D unresolved. V was cut by 3 bases and J by 1 base, with 4 bases left in between. The CDR3 is 13 residues long. CDR1 is LNHNV and CDR2 is YYDKDF in the germline V gene (reference sequence). CDR3 in amino acids: CATSRESNQPQHF. DNA of the CDR3: TGTGCCACCAGCAGGGAGAGCAATCAGCCCCAGCATTTT.

The chain uses TRBV10-2 and TRBJ2-5, with 11 bases matching TRBD2. Losses at the gene ends were 6 bases for V and 2 bases for J; bases not matched to a gene: 2. Germline assignment: CDR1 WSHSY and CDR2 SAAADI. The CDR3 runs 14 residues. CDR3 loop: CASRTSGIQETQYF. Written as DNA, the CDR3 is TGCGCCAGCAGGACTAGCGGGATACAAGAGACCCAGTACTTC.

V usage is TRBV6-6 and J usage is TRBJ1-1, with D possibly matching TRBD1 (6 bases). Germline values: CDR1 MNHNY, CDR2 SVGAGI (reference sequence). CDR3 size: 15 residues. Trimming took 5 bases from V and 4 from J, leaving 17 bases between them. The CDR3 loop is CASSPRQVGSTEAFF. Written as DNA, the CDR3 is TGTGCCAGCAGTCCCCGACAGGTCGGCAGCACTGAAGCTTTCTTT.